This entry lists 29 T cell receptor beta chains sequenced from one sample in a study of CD8 T cells in ankylosing spondylitis. For these receptors, no antigen is known. Regarding the study as a whole: One TCR beta motif, made up of several highly homologous variants, appeared characteristic of ankylosing spondylitis blood.

TCRdb redid the calling of the 5' RACE reads with MiXCR, one entry per CDR3 protein. The sample carries around 94,000 distinct CDR3 sequences, roughly 8.5% recorded once. Sequencing used blood, either unsorted or a sorted T cell fraction (not recorded which). The receptors here all came from a male donor with ankylosing spondylitis.

This clonotype was found a few times. This chain joins TRBV20-1 and TRBJ2-1, with unresolved D. From germline, CDR1 is DFQATT and CDR2 SNEGSKA (reference sequence). V dropped 6 bases and J dropped 0 bases, with 12 bases sitting between them. The CDR3 has 14 residues. The DNA for the CDR3 is TGCAGTGCGCAGGCGCGGCGCTCCTACAATGAGCAGTTCTTC. It encodes CSAQARRSYNEQFF.

This clonotype ranks as medium-sized. The chain couples TRBV13 to TRBJ1-3; D ambiguous. This CDR3 is 15 amino acids long. The V gene's germline CDR1 is PRHDT and CDR2 FYEKMQ (reference sequence). Trimming shortened V by 1 base and J by 0 bases, and 7 bases separated the two germline ends. The CDR3 region is CASSLEGLSGNTIYF. The CDR3 bases are TGTGCCAGCAGCTTAGAAGGGCTCTCTGGAAACACCATATATTTT.

This clonotype was seen repeatedly, ten times or more. Written as DNA, the CDR3 is TGTGCCTCAGGGGGCTCGGGCGACTATGGCTACACCTTC. Translated, it gives CASGGSGDYGYTF. The rearrangement links TRBV10-3 to TRBJ1-2; 8 positions match TRBD1. Germline CDR1 is ENHRY and CDR2 is SYGVKD. V was pared by 11 bases and J by 3 bases, with 8 bases of the junction left unmatched. The CDR3 spans 13 residues.

V gene TRBV13 combines with J gene TRBJ2-7, with 7 bases that match TRBD2. Per the germline V gene, CDR1 is PRHDT and CDR2 is FYEKMQ (reference sequence). V lost 5 bases to trimming and J lost 0 bases; unmatched junction nucleotides: 13. The CDR3 totals 17 residues. DNA for the CDR3: TGTGCCAGCAGCGTGGGGCTATGGCGGGAGAACTCCTACGAGCAGTACTTC. Its translation is CASSVGLWRENSYEQYF.

This CDR3 is CASSLFAGEQETQYF. The CDR3 DNA reads as TGTGCCAGCAGCTTGTTCGCGGGAGAACAAGAGACCCAGTACTTC. The chain is built from TRBV5-4 and TRBJ2-5; 7 nucleotides match TRBD2. Germline CDR1 and CDR2: SGHNT and YYREEE (reference sequence). This CDR3 is built from 15 residues. V trimming: 1 base; J trimming: 2 bases; junction bases outside the gene matches: 5.

This clonotype was observed many times. This chain links TRBV20-1 with TRBJ1-6, with 8 bases identical to TRBD1. The germline V gene encodes CDR1 DFQATT and CDR2 SNEGSKA (reference sequence). This CDR3 contains 14 residues. V trimming: 1 base; J trimming: 9 bases; junction bases outside the gene matches: 5. The CDR3 DNA is TGCAGTGCTAGAGTGACAGGGGAGAGTTCACCCCTCCACTTT. This codes for CSARVTGESSPLHF.

A remark on this clonotype: This sequence may be a read error, since a much larger clone differs from it by one base. This sequence joins TRBV5-1 and TRBJ2-1; 8 bases line up with TRBD1. Germline V gives CDR1 SGHRS, CDR2 YFSETQ. The CDR3 sequence is 15 residues long. CDR3 in amino acids: CASSRGQGPYNGQFF. CDR3 nucleotides: TGCGCCAGCAGCCGAGGACAGGGTCCCTACAATGGGCAGTTCTTC.

In this sample, this clonotype turned up many times. The chain uses TRBV25-1 and TRBJ2-1, with a weak D call TRBD2 (6 bases). Trimming stripped 4 bases from V and 9 bases from J, with 10 bases between. This CDR3 region has 12 residues. Germline loops: CDR1 MGHDK, CDR2 SYGVNS. The CDR3 region is CASSVTSSEQFF. The CDR3, as DNA: TGTGCCAGCAGTGTTACTAGCAGTGAGCAGTTCTTC. Supplemented by reference TRBV25-1 and TRBJ2-1, the full variable domain reads EADIYQTPRYLVIGTGKKITLECSQTMGHDKMYWYQQDPGMELHLIHYSYGVNSTEKGDLSSESTVSRIRTEHFPLTLESARPSHTSQYLCASSVTSSEQFFGPGTRLTVL.

The sample holds many counts of this clonotype. The gene calls are TRBV7-8 and TRBJ2-1; no definite D call. The CDR3 covers 15 residues. The V end lost 2 bases, the J end lost 7 bases, and 15 bases lay between the germline ends. Germline lookup yields CDR1 SGHVS and CDR2 FQNEAQ. The CDR3 protein is CASSLPTLGGNEQFF. The CDR3 nucleotides read TGTGCCAGCAGCTTACCGACTCTAGGCGGTAATGAGCAGTTCTTC.

This chain uses TRBV11-2 with TRBJ2-3; 8 bases map to TRBD2. Germline CDR1 reads SGHAT; CDR2 reads FQNNGV. With V trimmed by 1 base and J by 0 bases, 9 bases remained unmatched. The CDR3 is 18 amino acids. CDR3 loop: CASSLGSGIMASTDTQYF. In DNA, the CDR3 is TGTGCCAGCAGCTTAGGTAGCGGGATAATGGCTAGCACAGATACGCAGTATTTT.

The V call is TRBV6-1, the J call TRBJ1-2, with TRBD1 identical over 7 bases. This CDR3 is built from 12 residues. The V gene end was trimmed by 4 bases and the J gene end by 10 bases; junction bases not matched to a gene: 6. In germline, CDR1 is MNHNS, CDR2 SASEGT. CDR3 loop: CASSGGTAPYTF. In DNA form, the CDR3 reads TGTGCCAGCAGTGGGGGGACAGCTCCCTACACCTTC.

This clonotype has a handful of counts. The V call is TRBV7-2, the J call TRBJ1-5; 8 bases map to TRBD1. After removal of 6 bases from V and 6 bases from J, the junction contained 10 bases not matched to a gene. This CDR3 has 15 amino acids. Germline CDR1 reads SGHTA; CDR2 reads FQGNSA. CDR3 residues: CASRSRRGPSQPQHF. CDR3 nucleotide sequence: TGTGCCAGCAGGTCCCGCAGGGGGCCAAGTCAGCCCCAGCATTTT.

In this sample, this clonotype turned up many times. The chain combines TRBV20-1 with TRBJ2-7; perhaps D is TRBD1 or TRBD2 (5 bases each). V dropped 2 bases and J dropped 0 bases, with 14 bases sitting between them. This CDR3 spans 15 amino acids. Germline lookup yields CDR1 DFQATT and CDR2 SNEGSKA (reference sequence). CDR3 in DNA: TGCAGTGCTAGACCGCTCGAGGGACCCTCCTACGAGCAGTACGTC. This encodes CSARPLEGPSYEQYV.

This clonotype was seen at least ten times. The rearrangement joins TRBV5-1 to TRBJ1-5, with D perhaps TRBD1 (5 bases). The CDR3 has 16 residues. V was pared by 4 bases and J by 4 bases, with 18 bases between. Germline CDR1 is SGHRS and CDR2 is YFSETQ. Written as DNA, the CDR3 is TGCGCCAGCAGCCCTGGTGGCAGGGAAGGGAATCAGCCCCAGCATTTT. This sequence encodes CASSPGGREGNQPQHF.

J is TRBJ2-7 and V is TRBV11-2, with a weak D call TRBD1 (6 bases). V dropped 2 bases and J dropped 2 bases, with 13 bases sitting between them. The CDR3 contains 15 residues. Germline CDR1 and CDR2: SGHAT and FQNNGV. The CDR3 region is CASSLFQGWAYEQYF. Here the CDR3 DNA reads TGTGCCAGCAGCTTATTTCAGGGGTGGGCCTACGAGCAGTACTTC.

The V and J genes are TRBV7-6 and TRBJ2-3; 10 nucleotides match TRBD2. CDR1 is SGHVS and CDR2 is FNYEAQ in the germline V gene. Unmatched junction bases numbered 16, after V lost 3 bases and J lost 1 base. The CDR3 covers 20 residues. CDR3 sequence (DNA): TGTGCCAGCAGCTTTTGGGCTAGCGGGAGTATGTACACCGGCACAGATACGCAGTATTTT. Translation gives CASSFWASGSMYTGTDTQYF.

This clonotype came up a few times. V is TRBV20-1 and J is TRBJ2-4; 7 bases fit TRBD2. Germline CDR1 and CDR2: DFQATT and SNEGSKA (reference sequence). V shed 1 base, J shed 6 bases, and the junction held 12 bases outside the gene matches. The CDR3 consists of 16 residues. The CDR3 loop is CSARVGGEGLGNIQYF. The CDR3, as DNA: TGCAGTGCTAGAGTGGGGGGGGAGGGCCTGGGAAACATTCAGTACTTC.

This clonotype has at least ten counts. V is TRBV12-3 or TRBV12-4 and J is TRBJ1-5; D ambiguous. The CDR3 sequence is 15 residues long. Deletions cut 7 bases from V and 2 bases from J, with 15 bases between. The CDR3 DNA follows: TGTGCCAGCACCCTAGGAGAGAGCGGCAATCAGCCCCAGCATTTT. Protein product: CASTLGESGNQPQHF.

The chain employs TRBV7-9 and TRBJ2-1, with 9 positions matching TRBD1. The CDR3 spans 15 residues. With 5 bases clipped from V and 6 bases from J, the junction kept 8 bases outside the gene matches. Germline CDR1 reads SEHNR; CDR2 reads FQNEAQ (reference sequence). In DNA, the CDR3 is TGTGCCAGCAGCCCTGGACAGGGGAGTCTCAATGAGCAGTTCTTC. This codes for CASSPGQGSLNEQFF.

This clonotype was seen at least ten times. The rearrangement uses TRBV25-1 and TRBJ2-7, with D possibly being TRBD2 (6 bases). Germline values: CDR1 MGHDK, CDR2 SYGVNS. CDR3 length: 13 residues. The ends were cut back, 3 bases at V and 5 bases at J, with 11 bases in the middle. The CDR3 DNA is TGTGCCAGCAGTGATGGCGGGATGGACGAGCAGTACTTC. Translating it yields CASSDGGMDEQYF.

This clonotype was seen at least ten times. The V and J genes are TRBV12-3 or TRBV12-4 and TRBJ2-3; no reliable D call. CDR3 length: 11 amino acids. Trimming removed 4 bases at V and 2 bases at J, with 1 base between. CDR3 DNA sequence: TGTGCCAGCAGTTACACAGATACGCAGTATTTT. It codes for CASSYTDTQYF.

This clonotype was counted a single time. This sequence may be a read error, since a much larger clone differs from it by one base. This chain links TRBV6-2 or TRBV6-3 with TRBJ2-1, with 10 bases aligning to TRBD2. This CDR3 has 16 residues. Germline loops: CDR1 MNHEY, CDR2 SVGEGT. CDR3 DNA: TGTGCCAGCAGTAAAATCCTAGCGGGAGCCTACAATAAGCAGTTCTTC. As protein: CASSKILAGAYNKQFF.

The chain employs TRBV20-1 and TRBJ2-3; 12 nucleotides agree with TRBD2. The CDR3 has 14 amino acids. Germline loops: CDR1 DFQATT, CDR2 SNEGSKA (reference sequence). Trimming cost V 5 bases and J 7 bases; bases outside gene matches: 7. The CDR3 protein is CSAPLAGGPNTQYF. In DNA form, the CDR3 reads TGCAGTGCTCCGCTAGCGGGAGGGCCTAATACGCAGTATTTT.

V is TRBV7-2 and J is TRBJ2-3; D remains ambiguous. The CDR3 is made up of 14 amino acids. The germline V gene has CDR1 SGHTA and CDR2 FQGNSA. V lost 4 bases to trimming and J lost 2 bases, with 10 bases between them. CDR3 protein: CASSSLGPTDTQYF. CDR3 coding DNA: TGTGCCAGCAGCTCCCTGGGTCCCACAGATACGCAGTATTTT.

This clonotype was seen a handful of times. The rearrangement links TRBV29-1 to TRBJ2-1, with 9 bases matching TRBD1. The V and J ends lost 5 bases and 4 bases, in that order; junction bases with no gene match: 6. The germline CDR1 and CDR2 sequences are SQVTM and ANQGSEA. The CDR3 loop spans 14 amino acids. The CDR3 is CSVLRDRVYNEQFF. The CDR3 nucleotides are TGCAGCGTTCTCCGGGACAGGGTGTACAATGAGCAGTTCTTC.

For the CDR3, the DNA is TGTGCCACCTCGGACAGTTCCTACGAGCAGTACTTC. It yields the protein CATSDSSYEQYF. V gene TRBV27 combines with J gene TRBJ2-7; possibly TRBD1 for D (6 bases). Germline V gene lookup returns CDR1 MNHEY and CDR2 SMNVEV (reference sequence). This CDR3 has 12 amino acids. V was cut by 10 bases and J by 1 base, with 11 bases left in between.

The V call is TRBV11-2, the J call TRBJ2-3; 12 nucleotides align to TRBD2. Unmatched junction bases numbered 17, after V lost 5 bases and J lost 8 bases. CDR3 length: 18 amino acids. The germline V gene encodes CDR1 SGHAT and CDR2 FQNNGV. CDR3 amino acids: CASSLLWGETSGSSTQYF. The CDR3 DNA is TGTGCCAGCAGCCTCCTGTGGGGGGAGACTAGCGGGAGTTCTACGCAGTATTTT.

This clonotype was counted many times. Here the CDR3 reads CAISEGGVTYEQYF. CDR3 nucleotide sequence: TGTGCCATCAGTGAAGGAGGCGTTACCTACGAGCAGTACTTC. The chain carries TRBV10-3 and TRBJ2-7; a weak D match, TRBD2 (5 bases). The CDR3 is 14 residues long. Trimming cost V 3 bases and J 2 bases, with 11 bases left between them. Looked up from germline, CDR1 is ENHRY and CDR2 is SYGVKD.

This clonotype has just a few counts. This chain links TRBV12-3 or TRBV12-4 with TRBJ2-1; D is tentatively TRBD1 or TRBD2 (5 bases each). Trimming shortened V by 2 bases and J by 3 bases, and 11 bases separated the two germline ends. The CDR3 loop spans 15 amino acids. This CDR3 reads CASSLSGHGYNEQFF. The CDR3 DNA follows: TGTGCCAGCAGTTTATCGGGGCACGGCTACAATGAGCAGTTCTTC.